This T cell receptor beta chain originates from a study of CD8 T cells in ankylosing spondylitis. Using quantitative 5'-RACE with molecular barcodes, the authors made TCR beta libraries. Each CDR3 protein gets one entry after TCRdb re-called the 5' RACE reads with MiXCR. The sample lists about 500,000 distinct CDR3 sequences, roughly 5.3% occurring once. Whole-study results and caveats: Disease-linked clones bore a CD8+ phenotype, appearing relatively rarely in peripheral blood. Blood from ankylosing spondylitis patients appeared to carry a characteristic roughly 8-variant TCR beta motif. Enrichment of disease-linked clones was reportedly significant in matched ankylosing spondylitis synovial fluid.

This clonotype was observed at least ten times. What it binds is unknown. V was trimmed by 3 bases and J by 1 base, leaving 8 bases between them. Per germline, CDR1 SGHDT and CDR2 YYEEEE. CDR3 size: 14 residues. The rearrangement links TRBV5-6 to TRBJ1-5; D is undetermined. Sequenced material: blood, either unsorted or a sorted T cell fraction (not recorded which). The receptor's source is a male donor with ankylosing spondylitis. The CDR3: CASSSRLSNQPQHF. Written as DNA, the CDR3 is TGTGCCAGCAGCTCGAGACTGAGCAATCAGCCCCAGCATTTT.